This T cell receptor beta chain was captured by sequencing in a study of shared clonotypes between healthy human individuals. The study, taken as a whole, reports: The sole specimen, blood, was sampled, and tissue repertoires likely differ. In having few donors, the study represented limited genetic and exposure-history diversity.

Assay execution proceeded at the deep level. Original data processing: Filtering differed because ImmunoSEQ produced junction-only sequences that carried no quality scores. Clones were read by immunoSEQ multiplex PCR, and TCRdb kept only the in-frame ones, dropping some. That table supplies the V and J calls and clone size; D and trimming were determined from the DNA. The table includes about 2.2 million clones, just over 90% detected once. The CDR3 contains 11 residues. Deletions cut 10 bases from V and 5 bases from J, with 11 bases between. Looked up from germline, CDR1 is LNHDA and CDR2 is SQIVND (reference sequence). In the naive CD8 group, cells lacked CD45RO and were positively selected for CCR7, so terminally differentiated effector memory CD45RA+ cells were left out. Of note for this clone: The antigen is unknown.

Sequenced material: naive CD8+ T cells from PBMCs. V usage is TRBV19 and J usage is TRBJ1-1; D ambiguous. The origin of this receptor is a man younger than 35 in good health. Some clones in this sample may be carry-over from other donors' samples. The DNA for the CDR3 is TGTGCCACCGACCTGGGGACTGAAGCTTTCTTT. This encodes CATDLGTEAFF.